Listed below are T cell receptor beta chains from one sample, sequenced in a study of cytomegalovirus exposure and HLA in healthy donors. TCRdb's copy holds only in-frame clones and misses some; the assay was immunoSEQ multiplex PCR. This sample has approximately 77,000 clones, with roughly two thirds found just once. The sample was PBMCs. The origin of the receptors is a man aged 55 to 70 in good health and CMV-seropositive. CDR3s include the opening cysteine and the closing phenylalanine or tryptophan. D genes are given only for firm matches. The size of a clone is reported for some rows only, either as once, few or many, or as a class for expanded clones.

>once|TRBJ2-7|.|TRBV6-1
TGTGCCAGCAGTGAGCGGGACCCCTCCTACGAGCAGTACTTC
CASSERDPSYEQYF
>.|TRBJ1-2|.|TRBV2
TGTGCCAGCTCTTTACAGGTGCTCGGCTACACCTTC
CASSLQVLGYTF
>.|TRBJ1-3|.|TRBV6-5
TGTGCCAGCAGTTACTCCCGGCATCCGGGGAACACCATATATTTT
CASSYSRHPGNTIYF
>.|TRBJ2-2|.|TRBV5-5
TGTGCCAGCAGCTTGATCGGGGTTGGATCCGGGGAGCTGTTTTTT
CASSLIGVGSGELFF
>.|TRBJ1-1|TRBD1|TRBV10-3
TGTGCCATCAAGACAGGGGGCGCCTTTCAGACCACTGAAGCTTTCTTT
CAIKTGGAFQTTEAFF
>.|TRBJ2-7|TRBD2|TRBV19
TGTGCCAGTAGTCAATCGGGAGGTTTCCAGGTAGAGCAGTACTTC
CASSQSGGFQVEQYF
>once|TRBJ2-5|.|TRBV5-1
TGCGCCAGCAGCTGGGACAATACGGAGACCCAGTACTTC
CASSWDNTETQYF
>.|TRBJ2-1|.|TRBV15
TGTGCCACCAGCAGAGCCCTCAGCCAGCGGGTCTACAATGAGCAGTTCTTC
CATSRALSQRVYNEQFF
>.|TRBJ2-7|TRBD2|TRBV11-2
TGTGCCAGCAGCCTAGGGGCTAGCGGTCTCCTGACGTACGAGCAGTACTTC
CASSLGASGLLTYEQYF
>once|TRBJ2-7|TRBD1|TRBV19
TGTGCCAGTACCAAGAGACAGGGGGAGTACGAGCAGTACTTC
CASTKRQGEYEQYF
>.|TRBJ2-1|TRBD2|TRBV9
TGTGCCAGCAGCTTCGGACTAGCCTACAATGAGCAGTTCTTC
CASSFGLAYNEQFF
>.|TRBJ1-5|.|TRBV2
TGTGCCAGCAGTGTGGACAAGAATCAGCCCCAGCATTTT
CASSVDKNQPQHF
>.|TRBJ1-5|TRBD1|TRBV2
TGTGCCAGTGAGAGGACAGGGGAACAGCCCCAGCATTTT
CASERTGEQPQHF
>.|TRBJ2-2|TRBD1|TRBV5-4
TGTGCCAGCACCCGGGACAGGGTAGACACCGGGGAGCTGTTTTTT
CASTRDRVDTGELFF
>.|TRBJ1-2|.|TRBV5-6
TGTGCCAGCAGCTTGGCCCAGGCAGGGCCCTATGGCTACACCTTC
CASSLAQAGPYGYTF
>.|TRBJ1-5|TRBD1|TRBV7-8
TGTGCCAGCAGCTTAGAGTGGGACAGGGTCCAGCCCCAGCATTTT
CASSLEWDRVQPQHF
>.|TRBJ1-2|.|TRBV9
TGTGCCAGCAGCGTAGGACTGAACAGGGTAGACTATGGCTACACCTTC
CASSVGLNRVDYGYTF
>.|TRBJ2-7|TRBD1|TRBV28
TGTGCCAGCAGTACCTCCGGGACAGGGCTACGGGAGCAGTACTTC
CASSTSGTGLREQYF
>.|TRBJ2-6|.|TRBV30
TGTGCCTGGAGCCGAGGACAGTCTGGGGCCAACGTCCTGACTTTC
CAWSRGQSGANVLTF
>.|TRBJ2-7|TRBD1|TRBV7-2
TGTGCCAGCAGCTGGGACAGCTACGAGCAGTACTTC
CASSWDSYEQYF
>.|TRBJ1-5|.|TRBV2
TGTGCCAGCAGCCGGGCAATAACCCCCAGGGGCGGCAATCAGCCCCAGCATTTT
CASSRAITPRGGNQPQHF
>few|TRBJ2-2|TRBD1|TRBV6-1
TGTGCCAGCAGTGTGACAGGGGGTTTAGTAACCGGGGAGCTGTTTTTT
CASSVTGGLVTGELFF
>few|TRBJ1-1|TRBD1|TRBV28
TGTGCCAGCAGTTGGGACAGGGAGCGTCTGAACACTGAAGCTTTCTTT
CASSWDRERLNTEAFF
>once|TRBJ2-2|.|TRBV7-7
TGTGCTAGCAGCTTTGACAGGAACACCGGGGAGCTGTTTTTT
CASSFDRNTGELFF
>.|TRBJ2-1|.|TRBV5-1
TGCGCCAGCAGCTTGACGGGTTATAACGCCTACAATGAGCAGTTCTTC
CASSLTGYNAYNEQFF
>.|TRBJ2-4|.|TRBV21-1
TGTGCCAGCAGCAGTTGTGGGACAGGTTGGGGCAAAAACATTCAGTACTTC
CASSSCGTGWGKNIQYF
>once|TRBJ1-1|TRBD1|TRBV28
TGTGCCAGCAGTCCCGGACAGGGGACTGAAGCTTTCTTT
CASSPGQGTEAFF
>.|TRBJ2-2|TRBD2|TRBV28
TGTGCCACTCTGAGCGGGACTCACACCGGGGAGCTGTTTTTT
CATLSGTHTGELFF
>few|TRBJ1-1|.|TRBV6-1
TGTGCCAGCAGTGAAGGGGTATTGGGGAGCACTGAAGCTTTCTTT
CASSEGVLGSTEAFF
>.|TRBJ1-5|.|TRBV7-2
TGTGCCAGCAGCCTACAGGAGTATCAGCCCCAGCATTTT
CASSLQEYQPQHF
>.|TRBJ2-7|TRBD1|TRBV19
TGTGCCAGTAGCCCCCTGGACAGGAGCTCCTACGAGCAGTACTTC
CASSPLDRSSYEQYF
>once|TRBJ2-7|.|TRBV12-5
TGTGCTAGTGGTTCCACGGGCGGGGCGGGGGAGCAGTACTTC
CASGSTGGAGEQYF
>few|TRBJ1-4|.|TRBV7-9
TGTGCCAGCAGCTTAGAGGGAGGGGCGACTAATGAAAAACTGTTTTTT
CASSLEGGATNEKLFF
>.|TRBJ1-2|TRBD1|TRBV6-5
TGTGCCAGCAGTTATCCCGGACAGGGGTGGGCTGGCTACACCTTC
CASSYPGQGWAGYTF
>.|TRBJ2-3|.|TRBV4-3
TGCGCCAGCAGCCAAGGTGGAGGAGTTAGAAATACGCAGTATTTT
CASSQGGGVRNTQYF
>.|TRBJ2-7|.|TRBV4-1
TGCGCCAGCAGCCAAGTGTCCCGGACAGTCTACGAGCAGTACTTC
CASSQVSRTVYEQYF
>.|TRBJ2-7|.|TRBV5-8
TGTGCCAGCAGCTTTTTACCAGAATACGAGCAGTACTTC
CASSFLPEYEQYF
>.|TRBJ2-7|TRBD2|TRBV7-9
TGTGCCAGCAGCCCCCCACTAGCGGGGGGAAACGAGCAGTACTTC
CASSPPLAGGNEQYF
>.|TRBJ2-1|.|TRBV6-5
TGTGCCAGCAGTTACGGGGGCCTCCAAATGGGGGAGCAGTTCTTC
CASSYGGLQMGEQFF